Listed below are T cell receptor beta chains from one sample, sequenced in a study of cytotoxic CD8 clonotypes in ibrutinib-treated CLL. Method: immunoSEQ multiplex PCR; TCRdb's copy keeps in-frame clones and lacks some. Of fewer than 90,000 clones listed, approximately 70% were seen once; the top ten hold roughly 5.7%. The source material was PBMCs, sampled after 12 months of ibrutinib treatment. The receptors originated from a human donor with chronic lymphocytic leukemia. The CDR3 runs from the conserved cysteine through the conserved F or W. Each record gives: V gene, J gene, clone size, D gene, CDR3 protein, CDR3 DNA. The D gene is left open where the match is weak. Clone size is stated in some rows and not others, as once, few, many or a class when expanded.

v_call: TRBV5-1; j_call: TRBJ1-5; clone_size: -; d_call: -; cdr3_aa: CASSLGSFNQPQHF; cdr3_nt: TGCGCCAGCAGCTTGGGCAGTTTCAATCAGCCCCAGCATTTT
v_call: TRBV6-1; j_call: TRBJ2-5; clone_size: once; d_call: TRBD1; cdr3_aa: CASSEVRTGQETQYF; cdr3_nt: TGTGCCAGCAGTGAAGTAAGGACAGGCCAAGAGACCCAGTACTTC
v_call: TRBV11-2; j_call: TRBJ2-1; clone_size: -; d_call: TRBD1; cdr3_aa: CASSRYRLTGQGDYNEQFF; cdr3_nt: TGTGCCAGCAGCCGCTATCGATTAACGGGACAGGGGGACTACAATGAGCAGTTCTTC
v_call: TRBV10-1; j_call: TRBJ1-3; clone_size: -; d_call: TRBD1; cdr3_aa: CASSDPDRGDTIYF; cdr3_nt: TGCGCCAGCAGTGACCCGGACAGGGGGGACACCATATATTTT
v_call: TRBV7-2; j_call: TRBJ1-4; clone_size: -; d_call: -; cdr3_aa: CASSLQGWEKLFF; cdr3_nt: TGTGCCAGCAGCTTACAGGGATGGGAAAAACTGTTTTTT
v_call: TRBV7-7; j_call: TRBJ1-6; clone_size: -; d_call: -; cdr3_aa: CASSLPRQINSPLHF; cdr3_nt: TGTGCCAGCAGCCTACCGAGACAGATTAATTCACCCCTCCACTTT
v_call: TRBV9; j_call: TRBJ1-4; clone_size: -; d_call: -; cdr3_aa: CASNRGVADNEKLFF; cdr3_nt: TGTGCCAGCAATAGAGGTGTGGCAGATAATGAAAAACTGTTTTTT
v_call: TRBV7-9; j_call: TRBJ1-1; clone_size: -; d_call: TRBD1; cdr3_aa: CASSPDRVMTEAFF; cdr3_nt: TGTGCCAGCAGCCCTGACAGGGTAATGACTGAAGCTTTCTTT
v_call: TRBV2; j_call: TRBJ1-5; clone_size: -; d_call: TRBD1; cdr3_aa: CASSAGGQSNQPQHF; cdr3_nt: TGTGCCAGCAGTGCAGGGGGGCAGAGCAATCAGCCCCAGCATTTT
v_call: TRBV6-1; j_call: TRBJ2-7; clone_size: -; d_call: -; cdr3_aa: CASSEDRDQGSQYF; cdr3_nt: TGTGCCAGCAGTGAGGACCGGGACCAGGGGAGTCAGTACTTC
v_call: TRBV27; j_call: TRBJ2-2; clone_size: -; d_call: TRBD1; cdr3_aa: CASSSGQGSPGELFF; cdr3_nt: TGTGCCAGCAGTTCCGGACAGGGTTCGCCCGGGGAGCTGTTTTTT
v_call: TRBV28; j_call: TRBJ1-5; clone_size: -; d_call: -; cdr3_aa: CASSLTGGRHQPQHF; cdr3_nt: TGTGCCAGCTCTCTGACCGGGGGGCGCCATCAGCCCCAGCATTTT
v_call: TRBV29-1; j_call: TRBJ2-4; clone_size: -; d_call: -; cdr3_aa: CSVETGVPKNIQYF; cdr3_nt: TGCAGCGTTGAAACGGGGGTTCCCAAAAACATTCAGTACTTC
v_call: TRBV4-3; j_call: TRBJ1-2; clone_size: -; d_call: -; cdr3_aa: CASSQGGSGSSNYGYTF; cdr3_nt: TGCGCCAGCAGCCAAGGAGGTTCAGGGTCCTCTAACTATGGCTACACCTTC
v_call: TRBV7-2; j_call: TRBJ2-5; clone_size: -; d_call: TRBD1; cdr3_aa: CASSSGTGAKETQYF; cdr3_nt: TGTGCCAGCAGCTCCGGGACAGGGGCTAAAGAGACCCAGTACTTC
v_call: TRBV6-7; j_call: TRBJ1-6; clone_size: -; d_call: -; cdr3_aa: CASREQPGTRWHIGSPLHF; cdr3_nt: TGTGCCAGCAGGGAACAGCCCGGGACACGATGGCATATTGGTTCACCCCTCCACTTT
v_call: TRBV5-4; j_call: TRBJ2-3; clone_size: few; d_call: TRBD1; cdr3_aa: CASSTGDRGRADTQYF; cdr3_nt: TGTGCCAGCAGCACCGGGGACAGGGGGCGGGCAGATACGCAGTATTTT
v_call: TRBV6-5; j_call: TRBJ2-5; clone_size: -; d_call: TRBD1; cdr3_aa: CASSYTRQGGETQYF; cdr3_nt: TGTGCCAGCAGTTACACCCGACAGGGTGGGGAGACCCAGTACTTC
v_call: TRBV10-1; j_call: TRBJ2-5; clone_size: -; d_call: TRBD2; cdr3_aa: CASSSGLAGALNF; cdr3_nt: TGCGCCAGCAGTAGTGGACTAGCGGGGGCCCTGAACTTC
v_call: TRBV7-3; j_call: TRBJ1-1; clone_size: few; d_call: -; cdr3_aa: CASSLSGEGTEAFF; cdr3_nt: TGTGCCAGCAGCTTATCTGGGGAGGGTACTGAAGCTTTCTTT
v_call: TRBV5-4; j_call: TRBJ1-4; clone_size: few; d_call: -; cdr3_aa: CASSDGAVNEKLFF; cdr3_nt: TGTGCCAGCAGCGACGGTGCCGTTAATGAAAAACTGTTTTTT
v_call: TRBV9; j_call: TRBJ2-2; clone_size: few; d_call: TRBD2; cdr3_aa: CASSYVPSGEGGELFF; cdr3_nt: TGTGCCAGCAGCTATGTCCCTAGCGGGGAGGGCGGGGAGCTGTTTTTT
v_call: TRBV5-6; j_call: TRBJ1-2; clone_size: -; d_call: -; cdr3_aa: CASSSIGLGYGYTF; cdr3_nt: TGTGCCAGCAGCTCGATTGGGTTGGGCTATGGCTACACCTTC
v_call: TRBV7-8; j_call: TRBJ1-5; clone_size: -; d_call: -; cdr3_aa: CASSLADNNQPQHF; cdr3_nt: TGTGCCAGCAGCTTAGCGGACAACAATCAGCCCCAGCATTTT